One sample yielded the 13 T cell receptor beta chains listed below, sequenced in a study of regulatory T cells in long-lasting Graves disease. To make TCR beta libraries, researchers used iRepertoire HTBI primers and Arm-PCR of CDR3 regions. One entry per CDR3 protein, called by TCRdb with MiXCR from the multiplex PCR reads. The repertoire holds roughly 530,000 distinct CDR3 sequences, with roughly 16% as singletons. The sample's time point: newly diagnosed GD, antithyroid drugs for less than 3 months. The TCR library was prepared using RNA isolated from PBMCs. These same data were also listed under a study on T cells in Graves' hyperthyroidism and ophthalmopathy.

This material consisted of peripheral blood mononuclear cells (PBMCs), taken at new diagnosis, from a patient treated with antithyroid drugs. Receptors originate from a woman aged 35 to 60 with Graves disease.

V and J are TRBV12-3 or TRBV12-4 and TRBJ2-7; D might be TRBD1 (6 bases). Deletions cut 6 bases from V and 5 bases from J, with 17 bases between. This CDR3 comprises 14 residues. The CDR3 spells CASRLMARGHEQYF. The CDR3 DNA is TGTGCCAGCAGACTGATGGCCAGGGGCCACGAGCAGTACTTC.

This clonotype was detected only once. This may come from a read error, since a much larger clone is one base off. V gene TRBV27 combines with J gene TRBJ1-2, with 8 bases aligning to TRBD1. The CDR3 is made up of 14 amino acids. The V gene's germline CDR1 is MNHEY and CDR2 SMNVEV (reference sequence). CDR3 amino acids: CASSLLGTGHGCTF. In DNA, the CDR3 is TGTGCCAGCAGTTTACTCGGGACAGGTCATGGCTGCACCTTC.

Worth noting for this clonotype: Given a far larger clone just one base away, this is likely a sequencing read error. Since no conserved phenylalanine or tryptophan closes the CDR3, a read error is the likely cause. V is TRBV12-3 or TRBV12-4 and J is TRBJ2-7; D is unclear. Near its end, the DNA agrees better with TRBJ2-5, so the J call may be wrong. This CDR3 has 11 amino acids. CDR3 residues: CASSPRETQYS. The CDR3 DNA reads as TGTGCCAGCAGTCCCCGAGAGACCCAGTACTCC.

The table lists this clonotype with many counts. This chain links TRBV6-5 with TRBJ2-1, with 8 bases fitting TRBD1. After removal of 3 bases from V and 1 base from J, the junction contained 14 bases not matched to a gene. The CDR3 covers 19 residues. CDR1 and CDR2 from the germline V gene are MNHEY and SVGAGI. The CDR3, as DNA: TGTGCCAGCAGTTATTGGGCAGGGGGCCTACCGTGGTCCTACAATGAGCAGTTCTTC. This translates into CASSYWAGGLPWSYNEQFF.

This clonotype was detected only a few times. The chain recombines TRBV7-3 with TRBJ2-3; TRBD2 aligns across 10 bases. V trimming: 1 base; J trimming: 6 bases; junction bases outside the gene matches: 4. The germline V gene encodes CDR1 SGHTA and CDR2 FQGTGA. This CDR3 contains 15 residues. CDR3 region: CASSLNSGGQDTQYF. The CDR3 DNA sequence: TGTGCCAGCAGCTTAAATAGCGGGGGGCAGGATACGCAGTATTTT.

This clonotype was found many times. The gene calls are TRBV5-1 and TRBJ2-7; D remains ambiguous. Germline V gene lookup returns CDR1 SGHRS and CDR2 YFSETQ. V was trimmed by 1 base and J by 3 bases, leaving 11 bases between them. The CDR3 is 14 residues long. DNA for the CDR3: TGCGCCAGCAGCTTGTCCGGTTCCTTCTACGAGCAGTACTTC. Translated: CASSLSGSFYEQYF.

The chain combines TRBV5-6 with TRBJ2-7; D could derive from TRBD1 or TRBD2 (5 bases each). This CDR3 has 14 amino acids. Germline CDR1 is SGHDT and CDR2 is YYEEEE. V was cut by 5 bases and J by 2 bases, with 14 bases left in between. CDR3 region: CASSWGLGAYEQYF. The CDR3 DNA reads TGTGCCAGCAGTTGGGGGTTGGGGGCCTACGAGCAGTACTTC.

This clonotype was observed many times. The rearrangement uses TRBV4-1 and TRBJ1-5; TRBD1 is a possible D gene (5 bases). V was shortened by 3 bases and J by 2 bases, with 14 bases between the two germline ends. Germline CDR1 reads MGHRA; CDR2 reads YSYEKL. The CDR3 has 16 amino acids. CDR3 nucleotides: TGCGCCAGCAGCCATCAATATCAGGGTGGCAATCAGCCCCAGCATTTT. Translating it yields CASSHQYQGGNQPQHF.

This clonotype was recorded many times. The rearrangement joins TRBV28 to TRBJ1-1, with D hard to call. Germline CDR1 and CDR2: MDHEN and SYDVKM. With 5 bases removed from V and 1 base from J, the gap between germline ends came to 8 bases. The CDR3 is made up of 13 amino acids. CDR3 sequence reads: CASSPQTNTEAFF. DNA for the CDR3: TGTGCCAGCAGTCCTCAGACGAACACTGAAGCTTTCTTT. Combining the CDR3 with reference TRBV28 and TRBJ1-1 gives the whole variable domain DVKVTQSSRYLVKRTGEKVFLECVQDMDHENMFWYRQDPGLGLRLIYFSYDVKMKEKGDIPEGYSVSREKKERFSLILESASTNQTSMYLCASSPQTNTEAFFGQGTRLTVV.

V usage is TRBV15 and J usage is TRBJ2-4; D perhaps matches TRBD1 (5 bases). The V and J ends lost 0 bases and 9 bases respectively, with 12 bases between them. Germline loops: CDR1 LNHNV, CDR2 YYDKDF (reference sequence). The CDR3 consists of 14 residues. The CDR3 DNA reads TGTGCCACCAGCAGAGATCCAGGGATTGGCATTCAGTACTTC. Its protein product is CATSRDPGIGIQYF.

This clonotype was recorded once. No conserved phenylalanine or tryptophan ends this CDR3, so it is likely a read error. This chain connects TRBV12-3 or TRBV12-4 to TRBJ2-5; D is uncertain. Trimming cost V 6 bases and J 4 bases, with 9 bases left between them. This CDR3 has 12 residues. CDR3 sequence (DNA): TGTGCCAGCAGCTCCCTAGGAGAGACCCAGTACTCC. Protein: CASSSLGETQYS.

This clonotype was seen many times. The chain joins TRBV10-2 to TRBJ1-1; 9 positions agree with TRBD1. Unmatched junction bases numbered 8, after V lost 8 bases and J lost 4 bases. The germline V gene encodes CDR1 WSHSY and CDR2 SAAADI. The CDR3 covers 14 residues. The CDR3 nucleotides are TGCGCCAGCGTGCCCCGGGACAGGGTCACTGAAGCTTTCTTT. This sequence encodes CASVPRDRVTEAFF.

This clonotype was recorded a few times. The chain uses TRBV28 and TRBJ1-2, with unresolved D. With 1 base removed from V and 5 bases from J, the gap between germline ends came to 5 bases. Germline CDR1 MDHEN, CDR2 SYDVKM. This CDR3 is 12 amino acids long. CDR3 sequence (DNA): TGTGCCAGCAGTTTATACCTTTATGGCTACACCTTC. This sequence encodes CASSLYLYGYTF.